Sample share makes the clone carrying this T cell receptor beta chain medium-sized. Its antigen is unknown. TCRdb's copy holds only in-frame clones and misses some; the assay was immunoSEQ multiplex PCR. The sample carries roughly 8,100 clones, about 61% recorded once. The data originate from a study of T cells in narcolepsy. Turning to the study itself: Healthy controls were enrolled alongside patients with narcolepsy type 1 or type 2. Study-wide results and caveats: Reportedly, autoreactive clonotypes were serially detected in patients' blood but not controls'. Same-patient CSF and blood CD4+ T cell clonotypes included HCRT-specific and TRIB2-specific autoreactive ones.

Germline CDR1 is WNHNN and CDR2 is SYGVQD (reference sequence). The CDR3 contains 13 residues. The V end lost 4 bases, the J end lost 3 bases, and 7 bases lay between the germline ends. The sample was CD45RA- memory CD8+ T cells from PBMCs. The sequence was obtained from a human donor with narcolepsy. This rearrangement joins TRBV10-1 to TRBJ1-5; D is ambiguous. In DNA form, the CDR3 reads TGCGCCAGCAGTGCACGGAACAATCAGCCCCAGCATTTT. Translated, it gives CASSARNNQPQHF.